This T cell receptor (beta chain) was obtained from a study of beta chain features in type 1 diabetes. As for the study in general: Regarding age, gender and cell yields, patients proved similar to healthy donors.

Germline V gene data show CDR1 as SGDLS and CDR2 as YYNGEE. The CDR3 is made up of 14 amino acids. V was cut by 5 bases and J by 2 bases, with 10 bases left in between. Notes on the study in general: Equally in patients and controls, PCR might preferentially amplify shorter templates. Shorter TCRB CDR3s, moderately but significantly so, marked every one of the four CD4+ subsets in Type 1 diabetes patients. TCRB repertoires of naive, central memory and Treg cells appeared more similar among patients than among healthy donors.

Expressed TCRB transcripts were sequenced after all isolated RNA was converted to cDNA. The repertoire was sequenced with immunoSEQ multiplex PCR; TCRdb's copy has only in-frame clones and lacks some. Of around 130,000 clones listed, roughly 10% are singletons. On this clone: Its antigen is undetermined.

The rearrangement links TRBV9 to TRBJ2-2; tentatively, D is TRBD2 (6 bases). This sequence originates from a man in his thirties or forties with type 1 diabetes. Sequenced sample: central memory CD4+ T cells from blood. For the CDR3, the DNA is TGTGCCAGCAGACCCGGGGGAAACACCGGGGAGCTGTTTTTT. Translating gives CASRPGGNTGELFF.